These 27 T cell receptor beta chains originate from one sample sequenced in a study of CD8+CD57+ T cells in acquired aplastic anemia (dated by TCRdb to the late 2010s). Sequencing used an Illumina HiSeq 2000. Genomic DNA served as template for TCR beta VDJ combination and CDR3 sequence profiling. The public reads were reanalyzed by TCRdb: fastp trimming at Q25, MiXCR alignment, in-frame beta chains only. Rows are unified per CDR3 protein, each entry keeping the most common DNA and genes. The sample table shows about 270,000 distinct CDR3 sequences, and 45% to 65% are seen once. The top ten constitute around 7.6% of the sample. The sequenced sample consisted of sorted CD4+, CD8+, or CD8+CD57+ T cells (not recorded which) from PBMCs. Receptors were obtained from a human donor with severe aplastic anemia or a healthy control (not recorded which).

In this sample, this clonotype turned up many times. The gene calls are TRBV6-4 and TRBJ1-4; the D gene is possibly TRBD1 (5 bases). There are 17 residues in the CDR3. CDR1 is MRHNA and CDR2 is SNTAGT in the germline V gene. V was clipped by 3 bases and J by 1 base, with 15 bases between them. The CDR3, as DNA: TGTGCCAGCAGTGAGGTGGGAGGGGCCGGAACTAATGAAAAACTGTTTTTT. It encodes CASSEVGGAGTNEKLFF.

CDR3 nucleotide sequence: TGTGCCAGCACCGAGACAATCAATGAGCAGTTCTTC. Its translation is CASTETINEQFF. The chain combines TRBV2 with TRBJ2-1; D is undetermined. V lost 7 bases to trimming and J lost 6 bases, with 10 bases between them. Germline CDR1 and CDR2: SNHLY and FYNNEI. There are 12 residues in the CDR3.

This clonotype was detected ten times or more. CDR3 region: CASSQLAGEGETQYF. As DNA, the CDR3 is TGTGCCAGCAGCCAACTAGCGGGGGAAGGAGAGACCCAGTACTTC. The rearrangement joins TRBV7-3 to TRBJ2-5, with 11 nucleotides matching TRBD2. Germline lookup yields CDR1 SGHTA and CDR2 FQGTGA. V lost 5 bases and J lost 4; bases outside the gene matches: 6. This CDR3 region has 15 residues.

The chain links TRBV7-2 to TRBJ1-2, with 8 bases identical to TRBD1. This CDR3 is 14 amino acids long. J lost 8 bases, V lost 5 bases, and 10 bases had no gene match. CDR1 is SGHTA and CDR2 is FQGNSA in the germline V gene. DNA for the CDR3: TGTGCCAGCAGCCCCGGACAGGGCCGGAGCGGCTACACCTTC. As protein: CASSPGQGRSGYTF.

This clonotype was seen just once. The chain carries TRBV7-2 and TRBJ2-7, with 11 bases aligning to TRBD1. Germline CDR1 is SGHTA and CDR2 is FQGNSA. With 2 bases clipped from V and 0 bases from J, the junction kept 9 bases outside the gene matches. The CDR3 is made up of 18 amino acids. For the CDR3, the DNA is TGTGCCAGCAGCTTAAGGACAGGGGGCTTAAATCCCTCCTACGAGCAGTACTTC. This encodes CASSLRTGGLNPSYEQYF.

The table lists this clonotype with a count of one. The chain couples TRBV20-1 to TRBJ2-1; 10 nucleotides line up with TRBD2. The CDR3 spans 15 residues. V lost 7 bases, J lost 9 bases, and 15 bases stayed unmatched. Germline V gene data show CDR1 as DFQATT and CDR2 as SNEGSKA (reference sequence). CDR3 in DNA: TGCAGTGTAGGGGCTAGCGGGAGCGTACAAGGTGAGCAGTTCTTC. Its translation: CSVGASGSVQGEQFF.

This sequence joins TRBV2 and TRBJ1-1; the match to TRBD1 covers 7 bases. This CDR3 has 13 amino acids. J gave up 5 bases and V 10 bases, and 10 bases lay outside the gene matches. CDR1 SNHLY and CDR2 FYNNEI come from the germline V gene. CDR3 coding DNA: TGTGCCATCCCCGGGGCAGGGGGAACTGAAGCTTTCTTT. Translated, it gives CAIPGAGGTEAFF.

Ten or more counts support this clonotype. The chain links TRBV15 to TRBJ1-5; D remains ambiguous. Trimming took 7 bases from V and 4 from J, leaving 14 bases between them. CDR1 is LNHNV and CDR2 is YYDKDF in the germline V gene (reference sequence). The CDR3 consists of 14 residues. CDR3 protein: CATTYYPANQPQHF. The CDR3, as DNA: TGTGCCACCACCTACTACCCGGCTAATCAGCCCCAGCATTTT. Full variable domain (rest looked up from reference TRBV15 and TRBJ1-5): DAMVIQNPRYQVTQFGKPVTLSCSQTLNHNVMYWYQQKSSQAPKLLFHYYDKDFNNEADTPDNFQSRRPNTSFCFLDIRSPGLGDTAMYLCATTYYPANQPQHFGDGTRLSIL.

This clonotype was seen at least ten times. This rearrangement joins TRBV3-1 to TRBJ2-7; D is possibly TRBD1 (5 bases). There are 14 residues in the CDR3. The germline CDR1 and CDR2 sequences are LGHDT and YNNKEL (reference sequence). V lost 3 bases to trimming and J lost 1 base, with 10 bases between them. Written as DNA, the CDR3 is TGTGCCAGCAGCCAGCTTGACAGTTCCTACGAGCAGTACTTC. Its protein product is CASSQLDSSYEQYF.

A remark on this clonotype: A much larger clone is a single base away; this may be a read error. The gene calls are TRBV6-6 and TRBJ2-1; 9 bases map to TRBD1. V was clipped by 6 bases and J by 8 bases; unmatched bases: 17. The germline gives CDR1 MNHNY, CDR2 SVGAGI (reference sequence). The CDR3 length is 17 residues. The CDR3 DNA reads as TGTGCCAGCAGAACCCGGCGGGGGACAGGGTCCCACGATGAGCAGTTCTTC. This codes for CASRTRRGTGSHDEQFF.

V gene TRBV19 combines with J gene TRBJ2-5; 11 nucleotides agree with TRBD2. With 8 bases clipped from V and 5 bases from J, the junction kept 7 bases outside the gene matches. Germline V gene sequence: CDR1 LNHDA, CDR2 SQIVND (reference sequence). The CDR3 is made up of 14 amino acids. The CDR3 spells CASVAGGPDETQYF. In nucleotides, the CDR3 is TGTGCCAGTGTAGCGGGAGGGCCGGACGAGACCCAGTACTTC. Supplemented by reference TRBV19 and TRBJ2-5, the full variable domain reads DGGITQSPKYLFRKEGQNVTLSCEQNLNHDAMYWYRQDPGQGLRLIYYSQIVNDFQKGDIAEGYSVSREKKESFPLTVTSAQKNPTAFYLCASVAGGPDETQYFGPGTRLLVL.

A single count supports this clonotype. The rearrangement links TRBV2 to TRBJ2-7, with 7 positions matching TRBD2. In germline, CDR1 is SNHLY, CDR2 FYNNEI. This CDR3 contains 11 residues. The trim removed 11 bases at V and 4 bases at J, leaving 5 bases unmatched. CDR3 DNA sequence: TGTGCCCTCAGGGAGGGTTACGAGCAGTACTTC. Its protein product is CALREGYEQYF. Together with reference TRBV2 and TRBJ2-7, the CDR3 gives the full variable domain: EPEVTQTPSHQVTQMGQEVILRCVPISNHLYFYWYRQILGQKVEFLVSFYNNEISEKSEIFDDQFSVERPDGSNFTLKIRSTKLEDSAMYFCALREGYEQYFGPGTRLTVT.

This chain joins TRBV24-1 and TRBJ1-1, with TRBD1 as a possible D gene (5 bases). The CDR3 consists of 17 residues. V was cut by 1 base and J by 1 base, with 15 bases left in between. Germline V lookup: CDR1 KGHDR, CDR2 SFDVKD. The CDR3 is CATSDFKGTGPNTEAFF. CDR3 in DNA: TGTGCCACCAGTGATTTTAAAGGCACAGGACCGAACACTGAAGCTTTCTTT.

Ten or more counts support this clonotype. The chain carries TRBV5-1 and TRBJ1-2, with D perhaps matching TRBD1 (6 bases). Trimming took 0 bases from V and 7 from J, leaving 13 bases between them. The CDR3 has 14 residues. The germline gives CDR1 SGHRS, CDR2 YFSETQ. The CDR3 is CASSLAGQGSGYTF. The CDR3 coding sequence is TGCGCCAGCAGCTTGGCCGGTCAGGGGTCTGGCTACACCTTC.

This clonotype was seen a few times. V usage is TRBV29-1 and J usage is TRBJ1-1; 10 nucleotides agree with TRBD1. CDR1 is SQVTM, CDR2 ANQGSEA, per germline. Trimming removed 6 bases from V and 2 bases from J; junction bases left unmatched: 18. The CDR3 consists of 18 residues. The CDR3 here is CSVRIPGQGPNVNTEAFF. The CDR3 DNA reads as TGCAGCGTCCGCATCCCGGGACAGGGGCCCAACGTTAACACTGAAGCTTTCTTT.

The V and J genes are TRBV20-1 and TRBJ2-3; the match to TRBD2 covers 8 bases. J gave up 4 bases and V 1 base, and 7 bases lay outside the gene matches. Germline V CDR1 and CDR2: DFQATT, SNEGSKA (reference sequence). CDR3 length: 15 residues. CDR3 in DNA: TGCAGTGCTAGAGCCGGGGGGGGTCTCGCAGATACGCAGTATTTT. The encoded protein is CSARAGGGLADTQYF.

The chain recombines TRBV19 with TRBJ2-7; D not certain. V was trimmed by 7 bases and J by 1 base, leaving 17 bases between them. Germline values: CDR1 LNHDA, CDR2 SQIVND (reference sequence). This CDR3 contains 15 residues. This chain's CDR3 is CASKVSALWSYEQYF. In DNA form, the CDR3 reads TGTGCCAGTAAGGTATCCGCTCTCTGGTCCTACGAGCAGTACTTC.

This clonotype appeared a few times. The chain links TRBV2 to TRBJ1-1; the match to TRBD1 covers 7 bases. The CDR3 is made up of 12 amino acids. Looked up from germline, CDR1 is SNHLY and CDR2 is FYNNEI. Trimming removed 6 bases from V and 4 bases from J; junction bases left unmatched: 2. CDR3 protein: CASSDRVTEAFF. CDR3 DNA sequence: TGTGCCAGCAGCGACAGGGTCACTGAAGCTTTCTTT.

The genes are TRBV7-3 and TRBJ2-1; D remains ambiguous. Germline values: CDR1 SGHTA, CDR2 FQGTGA. The V end lost 0 bases, the J end lost 6 bases, and 3 bases lay between the germline ends. The CDR3 consists of 12 residues. CDR3 amino acids: CASSLTTNEQFF. For the CDR3, the DNA is TGTGCCAGCAGCTTAACGACCAATGAGCAGTTCTTC.

This chain links TRBV7-2 with TRBJ2-6; no reliable D call. Trimming removed 5 bases at V and 4 bases at J, with 9 bases between. The CDR3 length is 14 residues. Germline V gene data show CDR1 as SGHTA and CDR2 as FQGNSA. DNA for the CDR3: TGTGCCAGCAGCCGGAGAGGAGGGGCCAACGTCCTGACTTTC. Protein: CASSRRGGANVLTF.

This clonotype was seen more than once but under ten times. The V call is TRBV9, the J call TRBJ2-2; D unclear. Trimming removed 4 bases from V and 3 bases from J, with 4 bases in between. In germline, CDR1 is SGDLS, CDR2 YYNGEE. The CDR3 length is 12 residues. CDR3 amino acids: CASSSDTGELFF. The CDR3 coding sequence is TGTGCCAGCAGCTCGGACACCGGGGAGCTGTTTTTT.

This clonotype has ten or more counts. V usage is TRBV20-1 and J usage is TRBJ1-2; 7 positions agree with TRBD1. With V trimmed by 1 base and J by 5 bases, 4 bases remained unmatched. Germline V gene sequence: CDR1 DFQATT, CDR2 SNEGSKA (reference sequence). The CDR3 contains 13 residues. The DNA for the CDR3 is TGCAGTGCTAGAGCCGAGACAGGGTATGGCTACACCTTC. This gives the protein CSARAETGYGYTF.

The chain couples TRBV29-1 to TRBJ2-7; 7 positions match TRBD1. V shed 6 bases, J shed 3 bases, and the junction held 5 bases outside the gene matches. Germline values: CDR1 SQVTM, CDR2 ANQGSEA. The CDR3 loop spans 12 amino acids. This chain's CDR3 is CSVEGQNYEQYF. CDR3 sequence (DNA): TGCAGCGTAGAGGGACAGAACTACGAGCAGTACTTC.

The chain links TRBV4-2 to TRBJ1-6; tentatively, D is TRBD1 (6 bases). The CDR3 length is 15 residues. CDR1 is LGHNA, CDR2 YNFKEQ, per germline. With 0 bases removed from V and 10 bases from J, the gap between germline ends came to 13 bases. DNA for the CDR3: TGTGCCAGCAGCCAAGATCGTCGGGGGCAGTCACCCCTCCACTTT. Amino acid sequence: CASSQDRRGQSPLHF.

The V and J genes are TRBV10-3 and TRBJ2-1, with D perhaps being TRBD1 or TRBD2 (6 bases each). Germline loops: CDR1 ENHRY, CDR2 SYGVKD. The CDR3 runs 17 residues. V lost 5 bases, J lost 9 bases, and 26 bases lay in between. CDR3 bases: TGTGCCATCAGTATATGGGGGGCATGGGGGCTCCATACTGAGCAGTTCTTC. Encoded protein: CAISIWGAWGLHTEQFF.

The chain links TRBV7-2 to TRBJ2-1; the match to TRBD2 covers 9 bases. Germline lookup yields CDR1 SGHTA and CDR2 FQGNSA. This CDR3 has 16 amino acids. V shed 5 bases, J shed 6 bases, and the junction held 11 bases outside the gene matches. The CDR3 DNA reads TGTGCCAGCAGCCACCGAGCGGGGGGCTCCCCCAATGAGCAGTTCTTC. Translating gives CASSHRAGGSPNEQFF.

The J gene is TRBJ1-2, the V gene TRBV7-8; 7 nucleotides agree with TRBD1. With V trimmed by 5 bases and J by 4 bases, 7 bases remained unmatched. Germline V gene sequence: CDR1 SGHVS, CDR2 FQNEAQ. The CDR3 consists of 14 residues. Here the CDR3 reads CASSPGQALYGYTF. The CDR3 nucleotides are TGTGCCAGCAGCCCTGGACAGGCCCTCTATGGCTACACCTTC. The full variable domain, in which reference TRBV7-8 and TRBJ1-2 provide the parts outside the CDR3, is GAGVSQSPRYKVAKRGQDVALRCDPISGHVSLFWYQQALGQGPEFLTYFQNEAQLDKSGLPSDRFFAERPEGSVSTLKIQRTQQEDSAVYLCASSPGQALYGYTFGSGTRLTVV.